The 4 T cell receptor beta chains below were found in one sample sequenced in a study of CXCR3-negative and CXCR3-positive naive CD8 T cells. Study-level findings and limits: The TRB CDR3s that CXCR3-positive naive cells carried were more hydrophobic than those of CXCR3-negative naive cells.

The antigens these receptors bind are not known. 5' RACE with UMI labels generated the TRB cDNA libraries. TCRdb re-analyzed the 5' RACE reads; it lists each CDR3 protein once, without DNA. With roughly 65,000 distinct CDR3 sequences in the sample, the ten largest clones hold about 0.68%. What was sequenced was naive CXCR3+ CD8+ T cells from blood. Subset reported: CD45RO-CCR7+CD27+CD95- naive CD8+ T cells expressing CXCR3 (TNR3+). The receptors shown here come from a human donor in good health. Some clones in this sample may be carry-over from other donors' samples.

The chain has TRBV20-1 and TRBJ1-2; as DNA is missing, the TRBD1 call by TCRdb cannot be tested. The V gene's germline CDR1 is DFQATT and CDR2 SNEGSKA (reference sequence). The CDR3 has 18 residues. The CDR3 sequence is CSARTKTPSDRVNHGYTF.

The chain uses TRBV20-1 and TRBJ1-2; the D gene TCRdb calls, TRBD1, cannot be checked with no DNA. The CDR3 runs to 15 residues. Germline-derived CDR1 and CDR2 are DFQATT and SNEGSKA (reference sequence). CDR3 region: CSATTQGAGYYGYTF.

V and J are TRBV7-6 and TRBJ2-7; TCRdb's D call of TRBD2 is untestable without DNA. The CDR3 consists of 15 residues. CDR1 SGHVS and CDR2 FNYEAQ come from the germline V gene. The CDR3 is CASSTGSVLSYEQYF.

The J gene is TRBJ2-4, the V gene TRBV4-2; TCRdb returns TRBD1, unconfirmable since there is no DNA. This CDR3 contains 16 residues. The germline V gene has CDR1 LGHNA and CDR2 YNFKEQ. CDR3: CASSQDSPGAKNIQYF.